This T cell receptor beta chain was sequenced in a study of blood T cell repertoires in COVID-19. Study-level information: Acute and convalescent COVID-19 specimens originated in the United States, Italy and Spain. From T cells, B-cell-depleted T cells, or PBMCs came the material, which was cDNA or gDNA.

Original methodology: Reference gene primer amplification yielded estimated nucleated cell counts. Sequencing used immunoSEQ multiplex PCR; TCRdb keeps in-frame clones, though not all of them. V and J calls plus clone size are reproduced from that table; the DNA served to infer D and trimming. The sample lists about 500,000 clones; about 91% were seen once. V dropped 6 bases and J dropped 5 bases, with 10 bases sitting between them. The CDR3 extends over 13 amino acids. Patients in Seattle were enrolled during active infection, then followed longitudinally. This receptor was identified in a man between 18 and 29 years old with COVID-19, enrolled during active disease. The V gene is TRBV12-3 or TRBV12-4, the J gene TRBJ2-2; D remains unclear. Sample: peripheral blood. Here the CDR3 DNA reads TGTGCCAGCAGCCGACCTAGGACCGGGGAGCTGTTTTTT. Translated, it gives CASSRPRTGELFF.